This T cell receptor (beta chain) was retrieved from a study of CD8 T cells in ankylosing spondylitis. Findings and limits, study-wide: Some of the motif variants had earlier been found in reactive arthritis patients' fluid and blood.

This clonotype qualifies as medium-sized. Its antigen remains unidentified. The TCR beta libraries were generated through quantitative 5'-RACE incorporating molecular barcodes. A single record per CDR3 protein comes from TCRdb applying MiXCR to the 5' RACE reads. In the table there are around 13,000 distinct CDR3 sequences, under 3.5% of which are singletons. The germline V gene encodes CDR1 SGDLS and CDR2 YYNGEE. The CDR3 spans 12 residues. Trimming at V came to 5 bases and at J to 5 bases, leaving 0 bases not matched to a gene. The chain couples TRBV9 to TRBJ2-5, with 10 bases that match TRBD2. This TCR came from a male donor with ankylosing spondylitis or in good health (not recorded which). Specimen: blood, either unsorted or a sorted T cell fraction (not recorded which). CDR3 bases: TGTGCCAGCAGTAGCGGGGGGGAGACCCAGTACTTC. Encoded protein: CASSSGGETQYF.